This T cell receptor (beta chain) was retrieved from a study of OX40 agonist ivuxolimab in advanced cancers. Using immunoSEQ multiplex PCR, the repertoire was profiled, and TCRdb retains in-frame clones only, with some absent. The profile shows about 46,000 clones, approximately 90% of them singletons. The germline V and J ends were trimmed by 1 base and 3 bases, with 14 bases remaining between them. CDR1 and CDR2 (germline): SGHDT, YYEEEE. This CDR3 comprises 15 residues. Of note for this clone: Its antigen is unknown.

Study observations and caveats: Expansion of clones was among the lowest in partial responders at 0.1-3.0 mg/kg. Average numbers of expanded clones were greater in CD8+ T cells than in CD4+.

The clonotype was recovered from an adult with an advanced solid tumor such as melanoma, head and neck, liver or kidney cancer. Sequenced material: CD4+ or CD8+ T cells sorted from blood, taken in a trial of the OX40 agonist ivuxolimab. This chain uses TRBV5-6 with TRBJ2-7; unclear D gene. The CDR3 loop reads CASSLPVTEFYEQYF. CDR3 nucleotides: TGTGCCAGCAGCTTGCCCGTTACAGAGTTCTACGAGCAGTACTTC.